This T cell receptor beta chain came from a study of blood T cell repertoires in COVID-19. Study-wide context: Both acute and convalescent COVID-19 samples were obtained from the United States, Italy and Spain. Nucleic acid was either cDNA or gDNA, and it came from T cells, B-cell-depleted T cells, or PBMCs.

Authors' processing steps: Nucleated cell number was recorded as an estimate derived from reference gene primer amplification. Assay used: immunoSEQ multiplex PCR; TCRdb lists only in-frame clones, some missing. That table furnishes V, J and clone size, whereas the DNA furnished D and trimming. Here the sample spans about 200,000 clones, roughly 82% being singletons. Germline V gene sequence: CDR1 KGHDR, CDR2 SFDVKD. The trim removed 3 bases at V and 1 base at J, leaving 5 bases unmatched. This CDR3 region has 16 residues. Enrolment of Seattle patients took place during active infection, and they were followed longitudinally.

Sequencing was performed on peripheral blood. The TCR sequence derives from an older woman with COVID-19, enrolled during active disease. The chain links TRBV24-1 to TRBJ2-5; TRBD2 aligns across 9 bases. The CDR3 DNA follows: TGTGCCACCAGTGATCCGGCGGGGGGGATCCAAGAGACCCAGTACTTC. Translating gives CATSDPAGGIQETQYF.